These 5 T cell receptor beta chains came from one sample sequenced in a study of T cell changes during pregnancy in multiple sclerosis. TCRdb's copy holds only in-frame clones and misses some; the assay was immunoSEQ multiplex PCR. The sample gives under 55,000 clones, around 93% of which show up once; roughly a tenth is in the top ten. The material sequenced was CD8+ T cells from peripheral blood mononuclear cells, taken after pregnancy. The source of these receptors is a female donor with multiple sclerosis, enrolled in a pregnancy study.

V and J are TRBV18 and TRBJ2-7; D may be TRBD1 (5 bases). This CDR3 is built from 16 residues. V was trimmed by 2 bases and J by 3 bases, leaving 17 bases between them. CDR1 KGHSH and CDR2 LQKENI come from the germline V gene. DNA of the CDR3: TGTGCCAGCTCACCAGTCCCCAGGGCCGCCAACTACGAGCAGTACTTC. As protein: CASSPVPRAANYEQYF.

The rearrangement uses TRBV4-2 and TRBJ2-7, with D possibly TRBD2 on 6 matching bases. The CDR3 totals 15 residues. CDR1 and CDR2 from the germline V gene are LGHNA and YNFKEQ. Deletions cut 1 base from V and 3 bases from J, with 13 bases between. CDR3 amino acids: CASSQASSARYEQYF. The DNA of the CDR3 is TGTGCCAGCAGCCAAGCCTCTAGCGCTCGCTACGAGCAGTACTTC.

In nucleotides, the CDR3 is TGCGCCAGCATGGGACAGGGGTACAATGAGCAGTTCTTC. Its protein product is CASMGQGYNEQFF. This rearrangement joins TRBV4-1 to TRBJ2-1; 10 nucleotides agree with TRBD1. V was clipped by 7 bases and J by 4 bases; unmatched bases: 1. The CDR3 has 13 residues. The germline CDR1 and CDR2 sequences are MGHRA and YSYEKL.

The CDR3 DNA reads as TGTGCCAGCCTAGCTCGGGGTTCGTTGGACGAGCAGTACTTC. It specifies CASLARGSLDEQYF. The J gene is TRBJ2-7, the V gene TRBV7-8, with D possibly matching TRBD2 (5 bases). The CDR3 spans 14 residues. The germline V and J ends were trimmed by 8 bases and 5 bases, with 19 bases remaining between them. Germline V lookup: CDR1 SGHVS, CDR2 FQNEAQ. Variable domain in full (rest from reference TRBV7-8 and TRBJ2-7): GAGVSQSPRYKVAKRGQDVALRCDPISGHVSLFWYQQALGQGPEFLTYFQNEAQLDKSGLPSDRFFAERPEGSVSTLKIQRTQQEDSAVYLCASLARGSLDEQYFGPGTRLTVT.

This chain connects TRBV15 to TRBJ2-5, with 8 positions matching TRBD1. The J call could be wrong; TRBJ2-7 is a better fit for the DNA end. CDR1 is LNHNV, CDR2 YYDKDF, per germline (reference sequence). This CDR3 has 14 amino acids. This CDR3 reads CATSRGQESNEQYF. DNA of the CDR3: TGTGCCACCAGCAGGGGACAGGAAAGTAACGAGCAGTACTTC.